The 18 T cell receptor beta chains listed next were all sequenced from one sample in a study of CD8+ T cells in alopecia areata. Stated treatment: oral pan-JAK inhibitor, 5-10 mg twice daily. Sequencing used cDNA as its template, made by extracting RNA and reverse transcribing it. This table comes from immunoSEQ multiplex PCR, and its TCRdb copy is limited to in-frame clones, with some not included. The repertoire holds around 200,000 clones, with about 48% as singletons. The material was CD8+ T cells sorted from blood, obtained at week 24, from a patient treated with tofacitinib. The origin of the receptors is a human donor with alopecia areata.

This clone was picked up one time. This chain uses TRBV13 with TRBJ2-5, with D unresolved. Germline V gene lookup returns CDR1 PRHDT and CDR2 FYEKMQ (reference sequence). V was cut by 3 bases and J by 4 bases, with 6 bases left in between. The CDR3 consists of 12 residues. The CDR3 DNA follows: TGTGCCAGCAGCTTGAGGAGAGAGACCCAGTACTTC. Amino acid sequence: CASSLRRETQYF. The complete variable domain, with remaining parts taken from reference TRBV13 and TRBJ2-5, reads AAGVIQSPRHLIKEKRETATLKCYPIPRHDTVYWYQQGPGQDPQFLISFYEKMQSDKGSIPDRFSAQQFSDYHSELNMSSLELGDSALYFCASSLRRETQYFGPGTRLLVL.

The rearrangement uses TRBV7-8 and TRBJ2-7; D gene uncertain. This CDR3 comprises 13 residues. Germline assignment: CDR1 SGHVS and CDR2 FQNEAQ. V was trimmed by 5 bases and J by 2 bases, leaving 10 bases between them. The CDR3 spells CASSATDPYEQYF. CDR3 DNA sequence: TGTGCCAGCAGCGCTACGGATCCCTACGAGCAGTACTTC.

This chain uses TRBV9 with TRBJ2-1; D not resolved. Germline V gene sequence: CDR1 SGDLS, CDR2 YYNGEE. There are 12 residues in the CDR3. The V gene lost 2 bases and the J gene lost 5 bases, with 5 bases spanning the gap. CDR3 in amino acids: CASSVHDNEQFF. CDR3 sequence (DNA): TGTGCCAGCAGCGTTCACGACAATGAGCAGTTCTTC.

In its sample, this clone was seen a few times. This chain connects TRBV5-6 to TRBJ1-1; 7 bases agree with TRBD1. This CDR3 contains 17 residues. Germline V gives CDR1 SGHDT, CDR2 YYEEEE. V lost 4 bases, J lost 8 bases, and 20 bases stayed unmatched. As DNA, the CDR3 is TGTGCCAGCAGCCCCTGGGACAGCCAAAGCAGTTTTGTCGAAGCTTTCTTT. Encoded protein: CASSPWDSQSSFVEAFF.

V and J are TRBV30 and TRBJ2-3, with 10 bases aligning to TRBD1. There are 14 residues in the CDR3. Per germline, CDR1 GTSNPN and CDR2 SVGIG (reference sequence). Losses at the gene ends were 2 bases for V and 3 bases for J; bases not matched to a gene: 2. For the CDR3, the DNA is TGTGCCTGGAGTCCGGGACAGGGGACAGATACGCAGTATTTT. The encoded protein is CAWSPGQGTDTQYF.

The chain joins TRBV4-1 to TRBJ2-2, with D perhaps assigned TRBD1 or TRBD2 (5 bases each). The CDR3 covers 14 residues. The germline V gene encodes CDR1 MGHRA and CDR2 YSYEKL. V was pared by 4 bases and J by 4 bases, with 10 bases between. In nucleotides, the CDR3 is TGCGCCAGCAGCCCCAGGGACGGCACCGGGGAGCTGTTTTTT. Protein sequence: CASSPRDGTGELFF.

The J gene is TRBJ2-3, the V gene TRBV9; 8 positions match TRBD2. CDR1 and CDR2 (germline): SGDLS, YYNGEE. With V trimmed by 3 bases and J by 6 bases, 3 bases remained unmatched. The CDR3 loop spans 13 amino acids. CDR3 nucleotide sequence: TGTGCCAGCAGCGATCGCGGGGGGGATACGCAGTATTTT. Protein: CASSDRGGDTQYF.

This clone has only a few counts. The V call is TRBV19, the J call TRBJ1-2; D is uncertain. This CDR3 is built from 12 residues. Trimming pared 9 bases from V and 8 bases from J, leaving 16 bases between. From germline, CDR1 is LNHDA and CDR2 SQIVND (reference sequence). The DNA for the CDR3 is TGTGCCAGCCATCCCGGGTCAGAAGGCTACACCTTC. Protein sequence: CASHPGSEGYTF. The full variable domain, rest sourced from reference TRBV19 and TRBJ1-2, is DGGITQSPKYLFRKEGQNVTLSCEQNLNHDAMYWYRQDPGQGLRLIYYSQIVNDFQKGDIAEGYSVSREKKESFPLTVTSAQKNPTAFYLCASHPGSEGYTFGSGTRLTVV.

This clone appeared a single time. The V gene is TRBV30, the J gene TRBJ2-3, with TRBD2 matching over 10 bases. The J segment lost 3 bases and the V segment lost 1 base, leaving 4 bases of the junction unmatched. This CDR3 spans 15 amino acids. Germline V lookup: CDR1 GTSNPN, CDR2 SVGIG (reference sequence). For the CDR3, the DNA is TGTGCCTGGAGTGAGAGCGGGGGGGCAACAGATACGCAGTATTTT. Translating it yields CAWSESGGATDTQYF.

This clone was seen a few times. The chain joins TRBV29-1 to TRBJ2-7; TRBD1 matches at 9 bases. The CDR3 totals 11 residues. Germline CDR1 and CDR2: SQVTM and ANQGSEA. V lost 7 bases, J lost 7 bases, and 5 bases stayed unmatched. Here the CDR3 DNA reads TGCAGCGGGGGGACAGGGAGGGAGCAGTACTTC. Protein sequence: CSGGTGREQYF.

The CDR3 DNA sequence: TGCGCCAGCAGCCAAGACTCCCTCGGGGAGCAGTTCTTC. Translated: CASSQDSLGEQFF. The V call is TRBV4-1, the J call TRBJ2-1; no clear D gene. V lost 0 bases, J lost 10 bases, and 10 bases lay in between. This CDR3 contains 13 residues. The germline CDR1 and CDR2 sequences are MGHRA and YSYEKL.

The chain carries TRBV7-3 and TRBJ2-2; D call uncertain. With 1 base removed from V and 1 base from J, the gap between germline ends came to 4 bases. Germline V gene sequence: CDR1 SGHTA, CDR2 FQGTGA. CDR3 size: 14 residues. The CDR3 here is CASSLSLNTGELFF. For the CDR3, the DNA is TGTGCCAGCAGCTTAAGTCTGAACACCGGGGAGCTGTTTTTT.

A word on this clone: This sample also contains other DNA sequences that code for the same CDR3. This chain uses TRBV6-5 with TRBJ2-3, with no clear D. Germline V gene sequence: CDR1 MNHEY, CDR2 SVGAGI. Trimming removed 2 bases from V and 0 bases from J, with 3 bases in between. The CDR3 is 13 residues long. The CDR3 bases are TGTGCCAGCAGTTACACTAGCACAGATACGCAGTATTTT. Protein: CASSYTSTDTQYF.

The rearrangement joins TRBV5-1 to TRBJ2-7; TRBD1 aligns across 7 bases. V shed 0 bases and J 7 bases; nucleotides not matched to a gene: 7. Germline V gene data show CDR1 as SGHRS and CDR2 as YFSETQ. This CDR3 is built from 14 residues. DNA of the CDR3: TGCGCCAGCAGCTTGGCCCGGACAGGTTATGAGCAGTACTTC. Amino acid sequence: CASSLARTGYEQYF.

The rearrangement links TRBV9 to TRBJ1-4; 7 nucleotides line up with TRBD1. The CDR3 is 15 residues long. V dropped 0 bases and J dropped 5; count of bases not matched to a gene: 4. Germline V gene lookup returns CDR1 SGDLS and CDR2 YYNGEE. The CDR3 DNA reads as TGTGCCAGCAGCGTAGGTTGGACAGGCAATGAAAAACTGTTTTTT. Protein product: CASSVGWTGNEKLFF.

The chain links TRBV11-2 to TRBJ2-5; D gene unclear. Germline CDR1 is SGHAT and CDR2 is FQNNGV. V shed 2 bases and J shed 1 base, with 8 bases lying between them. The CDR3 runs 14 residues. This chain's CDR3 is CASSLNSPQETQYF. CDR3 sequence (DNA): TGTGCCAGCAGCTTAAACTCGCCCCAAGAGACCCAGTACTTC.

The chain combines TRBV30 with TRBJ2-7; D is tentatively TRBD1 or TRBD2 (7 bases each). Germline V gene sequence: CDR1 GTSNPN, CDR2 SVGIG (reference sequence). The CDR3 contains 12 residues. V was shortened by 8 bases and J by 3 bases, with 14 bases between the two germline ends. The CDR3 DNA is TGTGCCGGAGACAGGGAGGGCTACGAGCAGTACTTC. Its protein product is CAGDREGYEQYF.

This chain joins TRBV6-5 and TRBJ1-5; D possibly corresponds to TRBD1 (6 bases). The germline V and J ends were trimmed by 6 bases and 9 bases, with 15 bases remaining between them. Germline V gene data show CDR1 as MNHEY and CDR2 as SVGAGI. This CDR3 region has 13 residues. The CDR3 loop is CASSSGGVRPQHF. For the CDR3, the DNA is TGTGCCAGCAGCAGTGGGGGCGTGAGGCCCCAGCATTTT.